This T cell receptor beta chain came from a study of blood T cell repertoires in COVID-19. Study in general: Donors in the United States, Italy and Spain gave samples during acute or convalescent COVID-19. PBMCs, B-cell-depleted T cells, or T cells were the source of the cDNA or gDNA that made up the material.

The CDR3 is 13 amino acids. Germline V gene data show CDR1 as MNHNY and CDR2 as SVGAGI (reference sequence). As processed by the authors: It was from reference gene primer amplification that nucleated cell counts were estimated. TCRdb keeps only in-frame clones here, not all; method: immunoSEQ multiplex PCR. V and J calls and clone size are copied from that table; D and trimming were computed from the DNA. The data hold about 22,000 clones, with roughly 88% observed a single time. Specimen: peripheral blood. The rearrangement joins TRBV6-6 to TRBJ1-2; 8 bases map to TRBD1. The receptor comes from a man at least 80 years old with active or convalescent COVID-19. For the CDR3, the DNA is TGTGCGACAGGGGTGGAGGGTAACTATGGCTACACCTTC. It translates to CATGVEGNYGYTF.